This TCR beta chain was profiled in a study of blood T cell repertoires in COVID-19. Study in general: Sites across the United States, Italy and Spain contributed samples from acute and convalescent COVID-19. PBMCs, B-cell-depleted T cells, or T cells provided the cDNA or gDNA that made up the material.

Under the authors' procedure: Reference gene primer amplification in the assay estimated nucleated cell counts. Generated by immunoSEQ multiplex PCR, the TCRdb table keeps only in-frame clones and is missing some. V and J calls and clone size come straight from that table; D and trimming were deduced from the DNA. The table has about 390,000 clones, more than 75% seen once. Enrolled during active infection, Seattle patients were then followed longitudinally. The CDR3 is made up of 16 amino acids. J gave up 4 bases and V 2 bases, and 8 bases lay outside the gene matches. The germline CDR1 and CDR2 sequences are ENHRY and SYGVKD.

Sequencing was done on a sample of peripheral blood. The gene calls are TRBV10-3 and TRBJ1-2; 9 bases align to TRBD1. The TCR originated in a woman in her fifties or sixties with COVID-19, enrolled during active disease. As DNA, the CDR3 is TGTGCCATCAGTGAGCCAAGACAGGGGGTTTCCTATGGCTACACCTTC. This encodes CAISEPRQGVSYGYTF.